This T cell receptor beta chain emerged from a study of post-analysis software for immune sequencing data. In the study overall: Both relapsing-remitting and secondary progressive multiple sclerosis featured among the disease courses, as did progressive-relapsing multiple sclerosis. Study conclusions and caveats: F-measure co-clustering was strong for batch-matched samples. Five TRBV segments, including TRBV5-6, TRBV5-1 and TRBV20-1, were more frequent in patients than controls. Patients with multiple sclerosis recorded significantly lower normalized Chao1 diversity than controls, the study found.

Built from TCR beta cDNA, the libraries had unique molecular identifiers in them. Roughly 0.5 million cDNA molecules were obtained from 1 to 10 million T cells. TCRdb fed the PCR reads into MiXCR, producing one record per CDR3 protein. The sample carries 700,000 to 800,000 distinct CDR3 sequences, 25% to 30% recorded once. CDR1 and CDR2 (germline): SGHVS, FQNEAQ. CDR3 length: 13 residues. The V gene lost 5 bases and the J gene lost 4 bases, with 9 bases spanning the gap. About this clonotype: As yet, its antigen is unknown.

Material for sequencing was blood. This receptor was identified in a girl aged 10-17 years with multiple sclerosis. The V call is TRBV7-8, the J call TRBJ1-5; D remains ambiguous. The chain's CDR3 is CASSPEHNQPQHF. CDR3 DNA: TGTGCCAGCAGCCCTGAGCATAATCAGCCCCAGCATTTT.